This TCR beta chain derives from a study of vaccination and CD4 T cells after COVID-19. This CDR3 comprises 15 residues. The V end was cut by 10 bases, the J end by 1 base, with 19 bases between. The germline V gene has CDR1 LNHDA and CDR2 SQIVND (reference sequence). Sample treatment: approximately 9-day PBMC culture with coronavirus spike peptide pools or control peptides (ViraFEST assay). About this clonotype: Its antigen is not identified.

Cultured CD4+ T cells had their DNA profiled by the Oncomine TCR Beta short-read assay. TCRdb reprocessed the PCR reads with MiXCR, giving one entry per CDR3 protein. The top ten hold approximately 13% of the sample, which has 22,000 or so distinct CDR3 sequences, approximately 32% seen once. The sequenced material came from cultured CD4+ T cells from blood. The receptor was isolated from a human donor with COVID-19. The chain uses TRBV19 and TRBJ1-1, with D tentatively TRBD1 (6 bases). The CDR3 DNA reads as TGTGCCACCACCCGAGGGGGTGGGTCGAACACTGAAGCTTTCTTT. Its protein is CATTRGGGSNTEAFF.